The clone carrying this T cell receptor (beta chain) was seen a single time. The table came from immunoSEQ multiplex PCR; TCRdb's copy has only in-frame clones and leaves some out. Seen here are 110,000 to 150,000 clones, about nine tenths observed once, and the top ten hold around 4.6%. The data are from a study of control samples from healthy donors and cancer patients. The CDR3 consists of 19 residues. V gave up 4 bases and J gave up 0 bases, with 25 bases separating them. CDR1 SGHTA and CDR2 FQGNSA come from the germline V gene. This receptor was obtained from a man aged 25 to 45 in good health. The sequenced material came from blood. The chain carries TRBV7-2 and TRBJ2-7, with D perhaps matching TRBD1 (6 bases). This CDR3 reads CASSSRGLGNLAPSYEQYF. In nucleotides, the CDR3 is TGTGCCAGCAGCTCCAGGGGCTTGGGAAACTTGGCTCCCTCCTACGAGCAGTACTTC.